This T cell receptor beta chain came from a study of blood T cell repertoires in COVID-19 (dated by TCRdb to about 2020). Notes on the research overall: Collaborator samples came from the United States, Italy and Spain and covered acute and convalescent phases of COVID-19. The prospective study material was composed of cDNA or gDNA derived from T cells, B-cell-depleted T cells, or PBMCs. The dataset comprised deeply sampled blood TCRbeta repertoires from subjects exposed to, actively infected with, or recovered from COVID-19. The repertoires were made available in a free public database intended to serve as a resource for research on the immune response to SARS-CoV-2. Samples were obtained from the ongoing ImmuneRACE study (first 160 participants) and from 1,200 or so subjects provided by 6 global collaborators. Nearly every sample came with metadata listing a de-identified subject ID, COVID-19 status, age in years and sex. Where HLA class I and class II types were available, the types were taken from metadata supplied by the sample provider, not from assay-based typing.

Of note for this clone: Its antigen is still unknown. Within one base of it there is no much larger clone, and no base qualities were kept.

Collaborating institutions collected whole blood in K2EDTA tubes following their own protocols. Collaborator samples were shipped for TCRbeta analysis as frozen whole blood, isolated PBMCs, or DNA extracted from either sample type. The CDR3 goes from the cysteine to the phenylalanine over 15 residues. Kept here is only the CDR3 DNA, which spans 45 bases and is read in frame from base 1. From a lookup of the germline V gene, CDR1 and CDR2 are SGHRS and YFSETQ. V trim: 0 bases; J trim: 2 bases; unmatched bases: 5. Overall study results and their limits: The quantity of clinical and demographic metadata differed by source and by participant and was supplied without curation.

TCRbeta CDR3 regions were amplified from genomic DNA by means of the immunoSEQ Assay, a bias-controlled multiplex PCR. Under the source paper's analysis protocol: Nucleated cell counts per sample were estimated from amplification of reference gene primers within the assay. To quantify the absolute abundance of each unique TCRbeta CDR3 rearrangement, sequence reads were collapsed and filtered. For each sample, productive Simpson clonality was calculated by taking the square root of Simpson's diversity index across productive rearrangements. TCRdb carries this immuneACCESS record with in-frame sequences only. Its versions omit some clonotypes, under half of them owing to an unresolved V gene in the studies checked, with the rest unexplained. V and J calls and clone size are given by that table; D and trimming were obtained from the DNA. This sample lists around 42,000 clones; about four fifths were detected once. The top ten clones comprise approximately 40% of the sample.

The sample taken for sequencing was peripheral blood. The chain links TRBV5-1 with TRBJ2-7, with TRBD2 matching 7 junction bases. The sequence derives from a woman aged 80 or older with acute or convalescent COVID-19. The CDR3 region reads CASSLGGGPTYEQYF. The nucleotide sequence reads TGCGCCAGCAGCTTGGGGGGGGGACCAACCTACGAGCAGTACTTC.